The sequence of this TCR beta chain was determined in a study of shared clonotypes between healthy human individuals. Clones were read by immunoSEQ multiplex PCR, and TCRdb kept only the in-frame ones, dropping some. This table has millions of clones, roughly 92% appearing once. Comments on this clone: Antigen unknown.

Subsets obtained from CD4+ cells comprised CD45RA+ naive and CD45RA-negative memory cells. The study's findings and limits: What naive subsets generally showed was a larger estimated richness than memory subsets showed. Of the naive CD4 clonotypes, approximately 5% were shared across a few donors.

Trimming cost V 4 bases and J 1 base, with 13 bases left between them. CDR3 size: 15 residues. The V gene's germline CDR1 is MDHEN and CDR2 SYDVKM. The TCR comes from a man in his late teens or twenties in good health. The chain employs TRBV28 and TRBJ1-1; unclear D gene. Material for sequencing was naive CD4+ T cells sorted from blood. The subset here: CD45RA+ positively selected. Here the CDR3 reads CASSSLPLKNTEAFF. CDR3 DNA: TGTGCCAGCAGTTCCCTACCTCTGAAGAACACTGAAGCTTTCTTT.